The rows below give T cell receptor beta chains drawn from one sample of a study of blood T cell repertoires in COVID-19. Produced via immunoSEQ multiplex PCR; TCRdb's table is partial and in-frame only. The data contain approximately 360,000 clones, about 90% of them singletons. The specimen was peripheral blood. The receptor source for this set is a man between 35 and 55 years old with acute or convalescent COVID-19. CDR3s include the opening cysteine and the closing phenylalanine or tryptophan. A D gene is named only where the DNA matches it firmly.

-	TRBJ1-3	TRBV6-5	CASSTGSGNTIYF	TGTGCCAGCAGCACAGGTTCCGGAAACACCATATATTTT
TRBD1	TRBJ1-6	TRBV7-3	CASSSRGQGLGSPLHF	TGTGCCAGCAGCTCACGTGGACAGGGTCTGGGTTCACCCCTCCACTTT
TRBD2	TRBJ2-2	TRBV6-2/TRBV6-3	CASSYSQRGYTGELFF	TGTGCCAGCAGTTACTCTCAGCGGGGGTACACCGGGGAGCTGTTTTTT
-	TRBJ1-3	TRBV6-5	CASLGQRSGNTIYF	TGTGCCAGCCTGGGGCAGCGCTCTGGAAACACCATATATTTT
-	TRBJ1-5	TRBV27	CASSLYSDSSNQPQHF	TGTGCCAGCAGTCTGTACAGCGACAGTAGCAATCAGCCCCAGCATTTT
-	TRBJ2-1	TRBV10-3	CAISELRHNEQFF	TGTGCCATCAGTGAGTTGCGGCACAATGAGCAGTTCTTC
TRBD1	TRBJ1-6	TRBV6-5	CASSYIGQGNSPLHF	TGTGCCAGCAGTTACATCGGACAGGGAAATTCACCCCTCCACTTT
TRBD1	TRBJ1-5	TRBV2	CASSETGVNQPQHF	TGTGCCAGCAGTGAGACAGGGGTAAATCAGCCCCAGCATTTT
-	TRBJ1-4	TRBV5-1	CASSLTGDEKLFF	TGCGCCAGCAGCTTGACTGGAGATGAAAAACTGTTTTTT
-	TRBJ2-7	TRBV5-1	CASSLAIALFPYEQYF	TGCGCCAGCAGCTTGGCAATAGCCCTCTTCCCCTACGAGCAGTACTTC
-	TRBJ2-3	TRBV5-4	CASSLGRSWDTQYF	TGTGCCAGCAGCTTGGGTAGGAGCTGGGATACGCAGTATTTT
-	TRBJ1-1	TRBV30	CAWSRGGTEAFF	TGTGCCTGGAGTCGGGGGGGCACTGAAGCTTTCTTT
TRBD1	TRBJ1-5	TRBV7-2	CASSFSRDRGQPQHF	TGTGCCAGCAGCTTTTCGAGGGACAGAGGGCAGCCCCAGCATTTT
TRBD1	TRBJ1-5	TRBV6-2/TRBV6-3	CASSRDRTLGPQHF	TGTGCCAGCAGCCGGGACAGAACCCTGGGGCCCCAGCATTTT
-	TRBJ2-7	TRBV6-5	CASNPGQPSIYEQYF	TGTGCCAGCAATCCCGGACAGCCTAGCATCTACGAGCAGTACTTC
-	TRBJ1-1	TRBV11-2	CASSSWTENTEAFF	TGTGCCAGCAGCTCCTGGACAGAGAACACTGAAGCTTTCTTT
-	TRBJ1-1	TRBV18	CASSQTGNTEAFF	TGTGCCAGCTCCCAGACAGGGAACACTGAAGCTTTCTTT